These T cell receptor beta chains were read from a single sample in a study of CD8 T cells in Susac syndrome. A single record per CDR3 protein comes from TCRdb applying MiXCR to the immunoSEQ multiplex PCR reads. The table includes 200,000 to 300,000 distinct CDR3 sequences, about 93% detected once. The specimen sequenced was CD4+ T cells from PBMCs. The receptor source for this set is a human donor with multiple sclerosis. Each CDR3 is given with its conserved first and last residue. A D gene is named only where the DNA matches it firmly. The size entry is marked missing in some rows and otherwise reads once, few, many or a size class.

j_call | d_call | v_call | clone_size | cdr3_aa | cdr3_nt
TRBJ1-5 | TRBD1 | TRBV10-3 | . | CATETGTGVQPQHF | TGTGCCACCGAGACCGGGACAGGAGTTCAGCCCCAGCATTTT
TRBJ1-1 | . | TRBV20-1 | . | CSARDRGGVTAEAFF | TGCAGTGCTAGAGATCGAGGGGGGGTGACGGCTGAAGCTTTCTTT
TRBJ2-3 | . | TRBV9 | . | CASNRGITNTDTQYF | TGTGCCAGCAACCGGGGAATTACCAACACAGATACGCAGTATTTT
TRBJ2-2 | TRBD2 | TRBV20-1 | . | CSARDGTRGSGELFF | TGCAGTGCTAGAGATGGGACTAGAGGGTCCGGGGAGCTGTTTTTT
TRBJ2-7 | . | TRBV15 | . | CATSSLRYYEQYF | TGTGCCACCAGCAGCCTCAGGTACTACGAGCAGTACTTC
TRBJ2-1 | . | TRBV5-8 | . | CASSLFRVGEQFF | TGTGCCAGCAGCTTGTTCCGGGTAGGGGAGCAGTTCTTC
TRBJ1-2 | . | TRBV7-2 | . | CASGGPRRGYTF | TGTGCCAGTGGGGGGCCTCGACGAGGCTACACCTTC
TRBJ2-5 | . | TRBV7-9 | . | CASSLGRGDETQYF | TGTGCCAGCAGCTTAGGAAGGGGCGACGAGACCCAGTACTTC
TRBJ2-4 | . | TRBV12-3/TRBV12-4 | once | CASSRSGRRGENIQYF | TGTGCCAGCAGTAGGTCTGGGAGGCGAGGGGAAAACATTCAGTACTTC
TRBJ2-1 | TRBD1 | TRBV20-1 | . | CSARGPQGEGSYNEQFF | TGCAGTGCTAGAGGACCTCAGGGGGAAGGGTCCTACAATGAGCAGTTCTTC
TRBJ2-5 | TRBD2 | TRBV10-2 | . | CASSEGTSGQETQYF | TGCGCCAGCAGTGAGGGGACTAGCGGCCAAGAGACCCAGTACTTC
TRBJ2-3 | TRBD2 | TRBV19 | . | CASSLLAGVTDTQYF | TGTGCCAGTTCCCTACTAGCGGGAGTGACAGATACGCAGTATTTT
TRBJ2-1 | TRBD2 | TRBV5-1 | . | CASSLGSLAGTNEQFF | TGCGCCAGCAGCTTGGGATCGCTAGCGGGGACCAATGAGCAGTTCTTC
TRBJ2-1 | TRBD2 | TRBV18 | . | CASSQLAGESYNEQFF | TGTGCCAGCTCGCAACTAGCGGGAGAAAGCTACAATGAGCAGTTCTTC
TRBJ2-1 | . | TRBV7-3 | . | CASSLWAGRMNEQFF | TGTGCCAGCAGCTTATGGGCAGGGAGGATGAATGAGCAGTTCTTC
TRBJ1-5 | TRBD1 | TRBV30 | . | CAWSGGTASNQPQHF | TGTGCCTGGAGCGGAGGGACAGCGAGCAATCAGCCCCAGCATTTT
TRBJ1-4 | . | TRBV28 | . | CASSLANEKLFF | TGTGCCAGCTCACTAGCGAATGAAAAACTGTTTTTT
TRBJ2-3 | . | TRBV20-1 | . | CSVGIIADTQYF | TGCAGTGTTGGGATCATTGCAGATACGCAGTATTTT
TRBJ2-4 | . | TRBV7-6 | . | CASSFTVAKNIQYF | TGTGCCAGCAGCTTTACAGTAGCCAAAAACATTCAGTACTTC
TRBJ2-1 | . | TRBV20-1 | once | CSASRQHRNSYNEQFF | TGCAGTGCTAGCCGACAGCACCGTAATTCCTACAATGAGCAGTTCTTC
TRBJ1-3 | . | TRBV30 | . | CAWGRRVYSGNTIYF | TGTGCCTGGGGTCGCAGGGTCTACTCTGGAAACACCATATATTTT
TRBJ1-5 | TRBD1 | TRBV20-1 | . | CSARDHSGTGALRPQHF | TGCAGTGCTAGAGATCATTCCGGGACAGGGGCCCTTCGGCCCCAGCATTTT
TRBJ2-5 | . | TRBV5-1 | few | CASSLAGGGETQYF | TGTGCCAGCAGCTTGGCGGGCGGAGGGGAGACCCAGTACTTC